This TCR beta chain was profiled in a study of cytomegalovirus exposure and HLA in healthy donors. V was shortened by 1 base and J by 4 bases, with 8 bases between the two germline ends. The CDR3 extends over 13 amino acids. Germline V gives CDR1 SGDLS, CDR2 YYNGEE. Findings and caveats of the study: Using a false discovery rate of 0.05, a later analysis showed that approximately 17,000 TCR beta sequences were associated with HLA alleles. V- and J-gene trimming of TCR beta was linked (in a later analysis) to a missense DCLRE1C variant. According to an earlier analysis, most TCR beta V segments yielded productive rearrangements about 90% or about 30% of the time. Later on, an analysis showed TCR association rates differing by HLA locus, with DRB1 the most and HLA-C the fewest.

The PCR employed 60 Vbeta primers together with 13 Jbeta primers. Produced via immunoSEQ multiplex PCR; TCRdb's table is partial and in-frame only. There are about 120,000 clones in the sample, with more than 3% held by the top ten. To note about this clone: Antigen specificity is unknown.

The receptor comes from a man younger than 30 in good health and CMV-seronegative. V is TRBV9 and J is TRBJ1-2; possible D gene TRBD1, 6 bases. Material: PBMCs. The chain's CDR3 is CASSVSDSYGYTF. The CDR3 DNA reads TGTGCCAGCAGCGTATCGGACAGCTATGGCTACACCTTC.